A selection of T cell receptor beta chains follows, all from one sample in a study of blood T cell repertoires in COVID-19. The table came from immunoSEQ multiplex PCR; TCRdb's copy has only in-frame clones and leaves some out. The sample shows around 270,000 clones, around 84% of them seen only once. Sequencing input: peripheral blood. The origin of the receptors is a woman aged 40 to 50 who had recovered from COVID-19. The CDR3 runs from the conserved cysteine through the conserved F or W. Each record gives: clone size, J gene, D gene, V gene, CDR3 DNA, CDR3 protein. A D gene is named only where the DNA matches it firmly. Clone size is stated in some rows and not others, as once, few, many or a class when expanded.

NA TRBJ2-1 TRBD2 TRBV12-5 TGTGCTAGTGGTTTGGTAAGATTCGGGGGGGCCGGGCCCAATGAGCAGTTCTTC CASGLVRFGGAGPNEQFF
NA TRBJ2-7 NA TRBV4-2 TGTGCCAGCAGCCAACGGGACACCGCCTACGAGCAGTACTTC CASSQRDTAYEQYF
NA TRBJ2-7 TRBD1 TRBV27 TGTGCCAGCAGTCCCGGGACAGTATACGAGCAGTACTTC CASSPGTVYEQYF
many TRBJ2-3 TRBD1 TRBV5-4 TGTGCCAGCAGCTTGGGGCGACAGGGCGATACGCAGTATTTT CASSLGRQGDTQYF
NA TRBJ2-7 NA TRBV11-3 TGTGCCAGCAGCTTAGGCGTGGGGCGGGGGCGAACCTACGAGCAGTACTTC CASSLGVGRGRTYEQYF
NA TRBJ2-5 NA TRBV7-3 TGTGCCAGCAGCCCAGGGTCTAGGGAGACCCAGTACTTC CASSPGSRETQYF
NA TRBJ1-1 TRBD1 TRBV7-9 TGTGCCAGCAGCCTACACAGGGGGCCGGTCACTGAAGCTTTCTTT CASSLHRGPVTEAFF
NA TRBJ2-5 TRBD1 TRBV5-1 TGCGCCAGTCTGGGACAGGGCCAAGAGACCCAGTACTTC CASLGQGQETQYF
NA TRBJ2-5 TRBD1 TRBV18 TGTGCCAGCTCACCAACGGACAGGGCTATCCGGGAGACCCAGTACTTC CASSPTDRAIRETQYF
NA TRBJ2-1 TRBD2 TRBV7-2 TGTGCCAGCTGCGGGGATAGCGGGTCCTACAATGAGCAGTTCTTC CASCGDSGSYNEQFF
NA TRBJ1-5 NA TRBV28 TGTGCCAGCAATACTTCGGGTCGGTTTCGAGGTCAGCCCCAGCATTTT CASNTSGRFRGQPQHF
NA TRBJ1-6 NA TRBV9 TGTGCCAGCAGCGTCGACAGATCCGCGGATAATTCACCCCTCCACTTT CASSVDRSADNSPLHF
NA TRBJ2-1 TRBD2 TRBV3-1/TRBV3-2 TGTGCCAGCAGCCAAGGGACTAGCGGGGCCTACAATGAGCAGTTCTTC CASSQGTSGAYNEQFF
NA TRBJ2-1 NA TRBV11-3 TGTGCCAGCACCGGAGGCGGGACTTCCTCTCTCGATGAGCAGTTCTTC CASTGGGTSSLDEQFF
NA TRBJ1-3 NA TRBV9 TGTGCCAGCAGCGTTCAACAGGGAGCAAGAGACACCATATATTTT CASSVQQGARDTIYF
NA TRBJ1-3 TRBD1 TRBV30 TGTGCCTGGAGGGGGACAGGGTTCCTCTCTGGAAACACCATATATTTT CAWRGTGFLSGNTIYF
NA TRBJ1-2 NA TRBV7-9 TGTGCCAGCAGCCTCCGGACACGCGGCTACACCTTC CASSLRTRGYTF
NA TRBJ1-4 TRBD1 TRBV19 TGTGCCAGTAGTTCCCGGGACAGCGGCGAAAAACTGTTTTTT CASSSRDSGEKLFF
NA TRBJ2-3 NA TRBV6-5 TGTGCCAGCAGCTTCCGGGTGTACGATACGCAGTATTTT CASSFRVYDTQYF
NA TRBJ1-1 NA TRBV5-1 TGCGCCAGCAGCTCCCGCGGCGGGGGCGCGAACACTGAAGCTTTCTTT CASSSRGGGANTEAFF
NA TRBJ2-5 NA TRBV20-1 TGCAGTGCTAGAGGTCCCAAGACCCAGTACTTC CSARGPKTQYF
NA TRBJ1-5 NA TRBV3-1/TRBV3-2 TGTGCCAGCAGCCAAGGAGGCGGGGGCGCGGGCAATCAGCCCCAGCATTTT CASSQGGGGAGNQPQHF
NA TRBJ1-6 TRBD1 TRBV5-1 TGCGCCAGCAGCGCCCAGACAGGGGACTGGTTGGATTCACCCCTCCACTTT CASSAQTGDWLDSPLHF
NA TRBJ2-7 TRBD1 TRBV11-2 TGTGCCAGCAGCACCGGGACAGGGTTTCTTTACGAGCAGTACTTC CASSTGTGFLYEQYF
NA TRBJ2-2 TRBD1 TRBV5-4 TGTGCCAGCAGCTTTGGGGCAGGGGGCAAAGCCGGGGAGCTGTTTTTT CASSFGAGGKAGELFF
NA TRBJ2-5 TRBD1 TRBV28 TGTGCCAGCAGTTACCCCCCCCGGGACAGCCAAGAGACCCAGTACTTC CASSYPPRDSQETQYF
few TRBJ2-3 TRBD2 TRBV30 TGTGCCTGGAGCCCCTGGGCTAGCGGGGGGATGAAAGATACGCAGTATTTT CAWSPWASGGMKDTQYF
NA TRBJ2-1 NA TRBV11-2 TGTGCCAGCAGCCGAGCGGGTAAGTTCGGTGAGCAGTTCTTC CASSRAGKFGEQFF
NA TRBJ2-7 NA TRBV7-9 TGTGCCAGCAGCTTCTCGGGGGACCACGAGCAGTACTTC CASSFSGDHEQYF
NA TRBJ1-2 TRBD1 TRBV18 TGTGCCAGCTCACCTTCCTGGGACAGGGGGGACTATGGCTACACCTTC CASSPSWDRGDYGYTF
NA TRBJ2-5 TRBD1 TRBV7-9 TGTGCCAGCAGCTCGTCCCAAGACAGGGCCCGGGAGACCCAGTACTTC CASSSSQDRARETQYF
NA TRBJ2-1 NA TRBV7-6 TGTGCCAGCAGCTTAGAGGCGGAATCCTACAATGAGCAGTTCTTC CASSLEAESYNEQFF
once TRBJ2-1 NA TRBV10-3 TGTGCCATCAGTGAGTCGCCCGACTACAATGAACAGTTCTTC CAISESPDYNEQFF
NA TRBJ2-1 TRBD2 TRBV28 TGTGCCAGCAACGGACTAGCGGGGGGAAGTAGGAATGAGCAGTTCTTC CASNGLAGGSRNEQFF
NA TRBJ2-3 NA TRBV2 TGTGCCAGCAGTCCACAGGGCACAGATACGCAGTATTTT CASSPQGTDTQYF
NA TRBJ1-2 NA TRBV7-9 TGTGCCAGCGAATCCTTTGGAGGATCCACCTTC CASESFGGSTF
few TRBJ2-1 NA TRBV20-1 TGCAGTGCTGCAGGGAATGAGCAGTTCTTC CSAAGNEQFF
NA TRBJ1-2 TRBD1 TRBV6-2/TRBV6-3 TGTGCCAGCAGTTACTCCGGGACAGGGAGAGGGTATGGCTACACCTTC CASSYSGTGRGYGYTF
NA TRBJ1-1 NA TRBV5-1 TGCGCCAGCAGCGGCAGACAGATGAACACTGAAGCTTTCTTT CASSGRQMNTEAFF
NA TRBJ1-5 TRBD1 TRBV6-5 TGTGCCAGCAGACAGGGGCTGGAGCCCCAGCATTTT CASRQGLEPQHF
few TRBJ2-5 NA TRBV15 TGTGCCACCAGCAGTGGGGACACACAAGAGACCCAGTACTTC CATSSGDTQETQYF
NA TRBJ2-5 NA TRBV29-1 TGCAGCGTCACCCTCAGGGGGGTCTCGTCTCCCCAGTACTTC CSVTLRGVSSPQYF